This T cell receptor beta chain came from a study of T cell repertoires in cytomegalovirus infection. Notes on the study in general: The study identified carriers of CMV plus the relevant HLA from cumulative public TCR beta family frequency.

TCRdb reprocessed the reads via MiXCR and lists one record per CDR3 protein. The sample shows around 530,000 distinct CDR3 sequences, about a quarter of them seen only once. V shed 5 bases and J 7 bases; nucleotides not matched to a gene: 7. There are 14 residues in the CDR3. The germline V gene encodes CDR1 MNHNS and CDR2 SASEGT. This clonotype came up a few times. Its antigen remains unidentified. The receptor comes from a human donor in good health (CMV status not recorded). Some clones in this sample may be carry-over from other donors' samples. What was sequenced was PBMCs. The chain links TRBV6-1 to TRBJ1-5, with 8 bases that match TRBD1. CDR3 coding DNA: TGTGCCAGCAGTTCCCGACAGGGGAAACAGCCCCAGCATTTT. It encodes CASSSRQGKQPQHF.